These 9 T cell receptor beta chains came from one sample sequenced in a study of graft-versus-host responses after intestinal transplantation. Intraepithelial plus lamina propria lymphocytes were released by processing graft tissue. Method: immunoSEQ multiplex PCR; TCRdb's copy keeps in-frame clones and lacks some. Among around 7,400 clones listed, approximately 68% were seen once. Specimen: ileum tissue, collected around 34 weeks after intestinal transplantation. These receptor sequences come from a human patient who received an intestinal transplant, so some T cells may come from the graft donor.

This chain connects TRBV6-1 to TRBJ2-7; the D is unclear. V was clipped by 2 bases and J by 4 bases, with 9 bases between them. The V gene's germline CDR1 is MNHNS and CDR2 SASEGT. The CDR3 contains 13 residues. The CDR3 protein is CASSEPIRYEQYF. CDR3 in DNA: TGTGCCAGCAGTGAACCCATAAGATACGAGCAGTACTTC.

This clone was found a few times. The chain is built from TRBV5-5 and TRBJ1-1; TRBD1 is a possible D gene (5 bases). Trimming cost V 0 bases and J 3 bases, with 15 bases left between them. There are 16 residues in the CDR3. Germline assignment: CDR1 SGHKS and CDR2 YYEKEE (reference sequence). As DNA, the CDR3 is TGTGCCAGCAGCTTGGGATTCGCGTTGGGGGACACTGAAGCTTTCTTT. It codes for CASSLGFALGDTEAFF.

The V call is TRBV4-2, the J call TRBJ2-2; 11 nucleotides align to TRBD2. Germline CDR1 reads LGHNA; CDR2 reads YNFKEQ. The CDR3 sequence is 14 residues long. V shed 9 bases and J 2 bases; nucleotides not matched to a gene: 2. As DNA, the CDR3 is TGTGCCAGTGGGACTAGCGGCAACACCGGGGAGCTGTTTTTT. Encoded protein: CASGTSGNTGELFF.

The rearrangement uses TRBV27 and TRBJ1-1; D call uncertain. The V end was cut by 3 bases, the J end by 3 bases, with 11 bases between. CDR1 and CDR2 from the germline V gene are MNHEY and SMNVEV (reference sequence). This CDR3 contains 14 residues. CDR3 region: CASSLSNSYTEAFF. Written as DNA, the CDR3 is TGTGCCAGCAGTTTGTCTAATAGCTACACTGAAGCTTTCTTT.

The table lists this clone with a count of one. V usage is TRBV6-4 and J usage is TRBJ2-7; D not resolved. Germline loops: CDR1 MRHNA, CDR2 SNTAGT. Trimming removed 8 bases from V and 2 bases from J, with 13 bases in between. The CDR3 is 13 residues long. CDR3 nucleotides: TGTGCCAGCTCTGGGTGCAGGACCTACGAGCAGTACGTC. This encodes CASSGCRTYEQYV.

The CDR3, as DNA: TGTGCCAGCAGCTTAATGCCGGGACAGGGGTCGGAGACCCAGTACTTC. Translating it yields CASSLMPGQGSETQYF. The chain couples TRBV7-8 to TRBJ2-5; 10 positions agree with TRBD1. The CDR3 extends over 16 amino acids. Trimming at V came to 2 bases and at J to 5 bases, leaving 8 bases not matched to a gene. Germline CDR1 SGHVS, CDR2 FQNEAQ.

This chain links TRBV19 with TRBJ1-3; tentatively, D is TRBD1 (5 bases). The germline V gene has CDR1 LNHDA and CDR2 SQIVND (reference sequence). This CDR3 is 13 amino acids long. Trimming stripped 8 bases from V and 4 bases from J, with 12 bases between. The CDR3 DNA follows: TGTGCCAGTGGGGCAGGGAACGGAAACACCATATATTTT. Amino acids: CASGAGNGNTIYF.

This clone appeared a few times. The chain couples TRBV2 to TRBJ2-3, with TRBD2 matching over 9 bases. The V gene end was trimmed by 9 bases and the J gene end by 4 bases; junction bases not matched to a gene: 8. This CDR3 contains 14 residues. Germline assignment: CDR1 SNHLY and CDR2 FYNNEI. The CDR3 DNA follows: TGTGCCAGTAGCGGGGGAGGGGGAGCAGATACGCAGTATTTT. Its protein is CASSGGGGADTQYF.

The chain has TRBV10-2 and TRBJ1-2; D gene unclear. The CDR3 contains 12 residues. The V gene's germline CDR1 is WSHSY and CDR2 SAAADI. V lost 2 bases and J lost 8, with 9 bases in between. The CDR3 reads CASSEVPFGYTF. The CDR3 bases are TGCGCCAGCAGTGAGGTCCCTTTCGGCTACACCTTC.